The 30 T cell receptor beta chains below were found in one sample sequenced in a study of T cell responses to AZD1222 COVID-19 vaccine (dated by TCRdb to the early 2020s). The library was made by the immunoSEQ multiplex PCR assay. TCRdb carries this immuneACCESS record with in-frame sequences only. Its versions omit some clonotypes, under half of them owing to an unresolved V gene in the studies checked, with the rest unexplained. This sample has 100,000 to 120,000 clones in its table, and approximately 90% of those were observed once. Of the sample, 1.6% falls within the top ten clones. Sample time point, as interpreted from the label and publication: baseline before first vaccination. The starting material was peripheral blood, obtained on day 0 of AZD1222 vaccination. The receptor set was obtained from an adult in good health.

V gene TRBV4-1 combines with J gene TRBJ1-2; TRBD1 agrees at 10 bases. With 6 bases clipped from V and 3 bases from J, the junction kept 4 bases outside the gene matches. The CDR3 has 14 amino acids. Germline V gene lookup returns CDR1 MGHRA and CDR2 YSYEKL. The CDR3 bases are TGCGCCAGCAGACCTGGACAGGGGGACTATGGCTACACCTTC. Encoded protein: CASRPGQGDYGYTF.

The chain couples TRBV3-1 (or the pseudogene TRBV3-2) to TRBJ1-1; D is unclear. The length of the CDR3 is 17 residues. The V gene lost 2 bases and the J gene lost 2 bases, with 18 bases spanning the gap. Per germline, CDR1 LGHDT and CDR2 YNNKEL (reference sequence). CDR3 in amino acids: CASSQRFLSERNTEAFF. As DNA, the CDR3 is TGTGCCAGCAGCCAACGATTCTTGTCAGAACGTAACACTGAAGCTTTCTTT.

The V call is TRBV5-1, the J call TRBJ2-2; D might be TRBD2 (5 bases). This CDR3 is built from 14 residues. V was clipped by 4 bases and J by 5 bases, with 12 bases between them. CDR1 SGHRS and CDR2 YFSETQ come from the germline V gene. CDR3 sequence: CASSRGRETGELFF. CDR3 coding DNA: TGCGCCAGCAGCCGGGGAAGGGAAACCGGGGAGCTGTTTTTT.

This clone appeared once. J is TRBJ2-7 and V is TRBV4-2; 9 nucleotides match TRBD1. The CDR3 spans 14 residues. Germline-derived CDR1 and CDR2 are LGHNA and YNFKEQ. The V segment lost 0 bases and the J segment 4 bases; nucleotides outside the gene matches: 1. The CDR3: CASSQEGQGYEQYF. CDR3 bases: TGTGCCAGCAGCCAAGAGGGACAGGGTTACGAGCAGTACTTC.

This chain uses TRBV5-1 with TRBJ1-6; the D gene is possibly TRBD1 (5 bases). V was shortened by 0 bases and J by 10 bases, with 11 bases between the two germline ends. The CDR3 is 14 residues long. CDR1 SGHRS and CDR2 YFSETQ come from the germline V gene. For the CDR3, the DNA is TGCGCCAGCAGCTTGGGGACGGGGGGATCACCCCTCCACTTT. The encoded protein is CASSLGTGGSPLHF. The full variable domain, in which reference TRBV5-1 and TRBJ1-6 provide the parts outside the CDR3, is KAGVTQTPRYLIKTRGQQVTLSCSPISGHRSVSWYQQTPGQGLQFLFEYFSETQRNKGNFPGRFSGRQFSNSRSEMNVSTLELGDSALYLCASSLGTGGSPLHFGNGTRLTVT.

J is TRBJ1-1 and V is TRBV29-1; D may be TRBD1 (5 bases). Germline assignment: CDR1 SQVTM and CDR2 ANQGSEA. CDR3 length: 16 residues. Trimming took 0 bases from V and 2 from J, leaving 16 bases between them. In DNA, the CDR3 is TGCAGCGTTGAAGACTGGGCTTTGGGGCCTAACACTGAAGCTTTCTTT. This codes for CSVEDWALGPNTEAFF.

The chain joins TRBV15 to TRBJ1-1; D may be TRBD1 (5 bases). The germline CDR1 and CDR2 sequences are LNHNV and YYDKDF (reference sequence). The CDR3 totals 13 residues. Trimming shortened V by 1 base and J by 4 bases, and 7 bases separated the two germline ends. CDR3 loop: CATSRGRGTEAFF. DNA for the CDR3: TGTGCCACCAGCAGAGGGAGGGGCACTGAAGCTTTCTTT.

This clone was detected once. The chain links TRBV18 to TRBJ1-5; TRBD1 is a possible D gene (5 bases). The CDR3 loop spans 17 amino acids. The V and J ends lost 3 bases and 2 bases respectively, with 17 bases between them. CDR1 is KGHSH, CDR2 LQKENI, per germline. CDR3 bases: TGTGCCAGCTCACCTCGGGTAGGGACGAGGGGCAATCAGCCCCAGCATTTT. Its protein is CASSPRVGTRGNQPQHF.

The chain links TRBV19 to TRBJ2-1; 14 positions match TRBD2. J gave up 7 bases and V 6 bases, and 5 bases lay outside the gene matches. The length of the CDR3 is 15 residues. Looked up from germline, CDR1 is LNHDA and CDR2 is SQIVND (reference sequence). CDR3 DNA: TGTGCCAGTAGATCGGGACTAGCGGGAGTGAATGAGCAGTTCTTC. Protein product: CASRSGLAGVNEQFF.

This CDR3 is CASSRDTYNEQFF. In nucleotides, the CDR3 is TGTGCCAGCTCACGTGACACCTACAATGAGCAGTTCTTC. The J gene is TRBJ2-1, the V gene TRBV18; D is unclear. Germline V gene lookup returns CDR1 KGHSH and CDR2 LQKENI. Trimming removed 4 bases at V and 2 bases at J, with 6 bases between. The CDR3 contains 13 residues.

This clone appeared a few times. The V and J genes are TRBV7-9 and TRBJ2-5, with D hard to call. Trimming pared 1 base from V and 7 bases from J, leaving 13 bases between. The CDR3 spans 14 residues. The V gene's germline CDR1 is SEHNR and CDR2 FQNEAQ (reference sequence). CDR3: CASSLEGPPGTQYF. DNA of the CDR3: TGTGCCAGCAGCTTAGAGGGTCCCCCGGGGACCCAGTACTTC.

This clone was seen only once. This chain links TRBV19 with TRBJ2-7, with unresolved D. This CDR3 has 15 amino acids. V dropped 8 bases and J dropped 0 bases, with 17 bases sitting between them. Germline CDR1 is LNHDA and CDR2 is SQIVND (reference sequence). CDR3 nucleotide sequence: TGTGCCAGTGGAAGTAGACACGCGAGCTCCTACGAGCAGTACTTC. It specifies CASGSRHASSYEQYF.

DNA of the CDR3: TGTGCCTGGAGTGTAGCCAGCTTTAACTATGGCTACACCTTC. Amino acid sequence: CAWSVASFNYGYTF. This chain links TRBV30 with TRBJ1-2; D is undetermined. Germline CDR1 reads GTSNPN; CDR2 reads SVGIG (reference sequence). The CDR3 sequence is 14 residues long. V lost 0 bases to trimming and J lost 1 base, with 9 bases between them.

This clone was observed once. The V gene is TRBV20-1, the J gene TRBJ1-2, with D possibly being TRBD1 (5 bases). The V gene's germline CDR1 is DFQATT and CDR2 SNEGSKA (reference sequence). The CDR3 is 12 residues long. V lost 3 bases and J 7 bases, leaving 12 bases between the germline ends. The CDR3 DNA reads as TGCAGTGCTAGTGTAGGGGCGGGTGGCTACACCTTC. Translation: CSASVGAGGYTF.

This rearrangement joins TRBV6-5 to TRBJ1-1, with TRBD1 matching over 9 bases. Germline V CDR1 and CDR2: MNHEY, SVGAGI. J gave up 6 bases and V 0 bases, and 5 bases lay outside the gene matches. The CDR3 totals 15 residues. CDR3 in DNA: TGTGCCAGCAGTTACTCTTGGGGACAGGGCCCTGAAGCTTTCTTT. Protein sequence: CASSYSWGQGPEAFF.

The chain combines TRBV29-1 with TRBJ1-2; D gene unclear. This CDR3 contains 11 residues. CDR1 is SQVTM and CDR2 is ANQGSEA in the germline V gene. V was cut by 6 bases and J by 1 base, with 6 bases left in between. CDR3 protein: CSVELNYGYTF. For the CDR3, the DNA is TGCAGCGTCGAACTTAACTATGGCTACACCTTC.

This chain connects TRBV30 to TRBJ1-2; D remains unclear. V gave up 5 bases and J gave up 2 bases, with 9 bases separating them. The CDR3 covers 12 residues. Germline lookup yields CDR1 GTSNPN and CDR2 SVGIG (reference sequence). The CDR3 coding sequence is TGTGCCTGGGGATGGCTAAACTATGGCTACACCTTC. Translated: CAWGWLNYGYTF.

The genes are TRBV19 and TRBJ2-7; possible D gene TRBD2, 5 bases. Trimming shortened V by 5 bases and J by 2 bases, and 10 bases separated the two germline ends. Germline V CDR1 and CDR2: LNHDA, SQIVND (reference sequence). This CDR3 is built from 13 residues. The CDR3 DNA reads TGTGCCAGTAGTTCCGGGATTACCTACGAGCAGTACTTC. Its translation is CASSSGITYEQYF.

This clone appeared once. The rearrangement links TRBV5-8 to TRBJ1-4; perhaps TRBD1 as D (6 bases). From germline, CDR1 is SGHTS and CDR2 YDEGEE. Trimming pared 3 bases from V and 5 bases from J, leaving 11 bases between. The CDR3 runs to 14 residues. The CDR3 loop is CASSWSGVNEKLFF. The DNA of the CDR3 is TGTGCCAGCAGCTGGTCAGGGGTAAATGAAAAACTGTTTTTT.

J is TRBJ2-2 and V is TRBV27; 9 bases are shared with TRBD2. The V gene end was trimmed by 0 bases and the J gene end by 3 bases; junction bases not matched to a gene: 2. Looked up from germline, CDR1 is MNHEY and CDR2 is SMNVEV (reference sequence). This CDR3 has 16 amino acids. The CDR3 DNA reads as TGTGCCAGCAGTTTATCTAGCGGGGGCTACACCGGGGAGCTGTTTTTT. Encoded protein: CASSLSSGGYTGELFF.

The chain combines TRBV18 with TRBJ2-2; perhaps TRBD2 as D (6 bases). The CDR3 is 16 residues long. The V gene's germline CDR1 is KGHSH and CDR2 LQKENI. With 6 bases removed from V and 0 bases from J, the gap between germline ends came to 14 bases. CDR3 DNA sequence: TGTGCCAGCTCGGCCTCTAGCGACCCGAACACCGGGGAGCTGTTTTTT. Its translation: CASSASSDPNTGELFF.

The genes are TRBV28 and TRBJ1-1; possible D gene TRBD1, 6 bases. CDR3 length equals 14 residues. Germline CDR1 reads MDHEN; CDR2 reads SYDVKM. V was trimmed by 5 bases and J by 1 base, leaving 11 bases between them. The CDR3 spells CASSQTTGNTEAFF. CDR3 nucleotides: TGTGCCAGCAGTCAAACGACAGGGAACACTGAAGCTTTCTTT.

The rearrangement joins TRBV6-2 or TRBV6-3 to TRBJ2-2, with TRBD1 as a possible D gene (6 bases). The CDR3 is 13 residues long. Trimming stripped 5 bases from V and 9 bases from J, with 13 bases between. Germline assignment: CDR1 MNHEY and CDR2 SVGEGT. CDR3 sequence: CASSTYRERELFF. The CDR3 DNA follows: TGTGCCAGCAGTACATACAGGGAGCGGGAGCTGTTTTTT.

V and J are TRBV5-1 and TRBJ2-5; D might be TRBD2 (5 bases). Trimming left V 0 bases short and J 2 bases short, with 11 bases between. Germline V lookup: CDR1 SGHRS, CDR2 YFSETQ. The CDR3 contains 15 residues. CDR3 nucleotide sequence: TGCGCCAGCAGCTTGGTTCCACGGGGACAAGAGACCCAGTACTTC. It specifies CASSLVPRGQETQYF. Full variable domain (remainder filled in from reference TRBV5-1 and TRBJ2-5): KAGVTQTPRYLIKTRGQQVTLSCSPISGHRSVSWYQQTPGQGLQFLFEYFSETQRNKGNFPGRFSGRQFSNSRSEMNVSTLELGDSALYLCASSLVPRGQETQYFGPGTRLLVL.

This chain connects TRBV4-1 to TRBJ2-3, with D unresolved. Germline V gene lookup returns CDR1 MGHRA and CDR2 YSYEKL. The CDR3 is 16 residues long. V lost 2 bases and J 2 bases, leaving 14 bases between the germline ends. The CDR3 region is CASSQLPWPDTDTQYF. The CDR3 nucleotides read TGCGCCAGCAGCCAATTGCCATGGCCGGACACAGATACGCAGTATTTT.

The chain joins TRBV5-4 to TRBJ2-5, with D tentatively TRBD1 (6 bases). With 3 bases removed from V and 1 base from J, the gap between germline ends came to 13 bases. The CDR3 is made up of 15 amino acids. In germline, CDR1 is SGHNT, CDR2 YYREEE (reference sequence). CDR3 sequence (DNA): TGTGCCAGCAGCTCACCCCAGGGGCTCCAAGAGACCCAGTACTTC. Encoded protein: CASSSPQGLQETQYF.

The sample holds a few counts of this clone. J is TRBJ1-4 and V is TRBV15; D remains ambiguous. Germline CDR1 is LNHNV and CDR2 is YYDKDF (reference sequence). Trimming cost V 8 bases and J 4 bases, with 11 bases left between them. This CDR3 is built from 13 residues. CDR3 nucleotide sequence: TGTGCCACCTCGCGAGGGCTTAATGAAAAACTGTTTTTT. Protein: CATSRGLNEKLFF.

The V and J genes are TRBV11-3 and TRBJ2-3; TRBD2 matches 10 bases. This CDR3 is built from 16 residues. J was trimmed by 2 bases and V by 4 bases; bases with no gene match: 6. Germline V CDR1 and CDR2: SGHNT, YENEEA. The CDR3 loop reads CASSSKREGLTDTQYF. The CDR3 DNA reads as TGTGCCAGCAGCTCTAAGCGGGAGGGGCTCACAGATACGCAGTATTTT.

The V gene is TRBV2, the J gene TRBJ1-5; D call uncertain. The V and J ends lost 7 bases and 3 bases respectively, with 10 bases between them. This CDR3 comprises 13 residues. Germline V lookup: CDR1 SNHLY, CDR2 FYNNEI. The CDR3: CASKQTLNQPQHF. The DNA of the CDR3 is TGTGCCAGCAAACAGACCCTCAATCAGCCCCAGCATTTT.

The rearrangement joins TRBV6-5 to TRBJ1-6; 8 bases fit TRBD1. V lost 5 bases and J lost 13; bases outside the gene matches: 10. This CDR3 is built from 14 residues. Germline-derived CDR1 and CDR2 are MNHEY and SVGAGI. CDR3 coding DNA: TGTGCCAGCAGTCCGGGGACAGGAAGTATCCCCCTCCACTTT. Protein product: CASSPGTGSIPLHF.